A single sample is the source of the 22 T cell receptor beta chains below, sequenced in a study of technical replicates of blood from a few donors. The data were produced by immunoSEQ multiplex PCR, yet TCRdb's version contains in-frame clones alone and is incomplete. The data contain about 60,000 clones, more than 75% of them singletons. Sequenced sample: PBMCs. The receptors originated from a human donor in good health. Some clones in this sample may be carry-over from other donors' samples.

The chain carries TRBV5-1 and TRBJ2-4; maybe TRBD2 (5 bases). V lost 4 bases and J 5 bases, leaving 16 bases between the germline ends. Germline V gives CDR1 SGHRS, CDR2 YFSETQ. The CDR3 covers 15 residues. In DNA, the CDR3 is TGCGCCAGCAGCAGCCTCGGGGAAACCCAAAACATTCAGTACTTC. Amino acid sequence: CASSSLGETQNIQYF.

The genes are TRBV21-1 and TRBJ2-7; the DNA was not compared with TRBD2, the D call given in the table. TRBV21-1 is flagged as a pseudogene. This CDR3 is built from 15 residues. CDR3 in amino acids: CASSKVERGTYEQYF. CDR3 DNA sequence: TGTGCCAGCAGCAAAGTAGAGCGGGGGACCTACGAGCAGTACTTC.

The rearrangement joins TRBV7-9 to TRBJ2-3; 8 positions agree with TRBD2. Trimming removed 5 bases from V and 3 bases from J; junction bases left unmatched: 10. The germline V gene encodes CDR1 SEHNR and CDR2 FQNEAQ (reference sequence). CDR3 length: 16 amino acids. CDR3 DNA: TGTGCCAGCAGCCGAGCAAGCGGGAGCAAAACAGATACGCAGTATTTT. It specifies CASSRASGSKTDTQYF. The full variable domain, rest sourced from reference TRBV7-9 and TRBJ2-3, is DTGVSQNPRHKITKRGQNVTFRCDPISEHNRLYWYRQTLGQGPEFLTYFQNEAQLEKSRLLSDRFSAERPKGSFSTLEIQRTEQGDSAMYLCASSRASGSKTDTQYFGPGTRLTVL.

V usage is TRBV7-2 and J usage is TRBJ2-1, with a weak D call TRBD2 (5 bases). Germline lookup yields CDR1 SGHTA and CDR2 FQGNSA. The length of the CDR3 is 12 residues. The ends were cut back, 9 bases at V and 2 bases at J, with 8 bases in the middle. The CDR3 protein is CARRGTYNEQFF. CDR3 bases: TGTGCCAGACGGGGAACCTACAATGAGCAGTTCTTC.

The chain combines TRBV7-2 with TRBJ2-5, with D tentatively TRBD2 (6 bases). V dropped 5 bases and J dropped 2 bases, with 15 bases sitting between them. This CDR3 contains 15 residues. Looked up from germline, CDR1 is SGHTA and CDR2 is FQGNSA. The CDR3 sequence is CASSPEGGIQETQYF. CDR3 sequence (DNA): TGTGCCAGCAGCCCCGAAGGAGGGATACAAGAGACCCAGTACTTC.

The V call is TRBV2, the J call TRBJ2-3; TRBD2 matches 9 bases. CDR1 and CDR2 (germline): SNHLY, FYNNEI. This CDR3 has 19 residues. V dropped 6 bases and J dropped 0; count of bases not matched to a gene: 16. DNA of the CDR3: TGTGCCAGCAGAGAACCCAACACCCTTAGCGGGAGCAGCACAGATACGCAGTATTTT. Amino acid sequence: CASREPNTLSGSSTDTQYF.

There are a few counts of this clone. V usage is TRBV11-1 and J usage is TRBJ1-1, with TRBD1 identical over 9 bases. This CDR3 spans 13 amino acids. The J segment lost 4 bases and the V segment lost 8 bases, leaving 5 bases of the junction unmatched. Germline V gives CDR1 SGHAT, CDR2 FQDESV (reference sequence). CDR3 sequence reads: CASRRQGGTEAFF. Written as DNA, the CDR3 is TGTGCCAGCCGACGACAGGGGGGCACTGAAGCTTTCTTT.

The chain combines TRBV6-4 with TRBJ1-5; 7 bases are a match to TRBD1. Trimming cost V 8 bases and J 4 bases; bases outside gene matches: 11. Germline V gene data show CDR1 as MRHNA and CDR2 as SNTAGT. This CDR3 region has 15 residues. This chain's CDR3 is CASGCTGDWNQPQHF. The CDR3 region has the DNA TGTGCCAGCGGGTGCACAGGGGATTGGAATCAGCCCCAGCATTTT.

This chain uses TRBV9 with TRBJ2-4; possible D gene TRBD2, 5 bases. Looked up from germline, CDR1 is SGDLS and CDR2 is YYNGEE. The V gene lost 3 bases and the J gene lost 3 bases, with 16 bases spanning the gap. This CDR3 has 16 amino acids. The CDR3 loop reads CASSDGDSAGKNIQYF. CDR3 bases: TGTGCCAGCAGCGACGGGGATAGCGCCGGCAAAAACATTCAGTACTTC.

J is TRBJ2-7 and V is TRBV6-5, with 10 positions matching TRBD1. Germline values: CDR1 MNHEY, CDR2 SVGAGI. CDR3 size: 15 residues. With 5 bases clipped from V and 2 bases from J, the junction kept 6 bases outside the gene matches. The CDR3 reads CASSTAGTGAYEQYF. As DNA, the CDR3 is TGTGCCAGCAGTACCGCCGGGACAGGGGCCTACGAGCAGTACTTC.

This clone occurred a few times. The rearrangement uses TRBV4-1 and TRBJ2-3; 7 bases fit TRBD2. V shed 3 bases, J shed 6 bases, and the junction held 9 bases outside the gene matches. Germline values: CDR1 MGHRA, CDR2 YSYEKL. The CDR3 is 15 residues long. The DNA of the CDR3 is TGCGCCAGCAGCCATCTAGCGGAGGTCGGGGATACGCAGTATTTT. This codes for CASSHLAEVGDTQYF.

The CDR3 region is CASTKTVGVSTEAFF. The CDR3 nucleotides are TGTGCCAGCACCAAAACAGTAGGGGTGAGCACTGAAGCTTTCTTT. V and J are TRBV7-6 and TRBJ1-1; weak D call: TRBD1 (5 bases). Trimming removed 7 bases at V and 4 bases at J, with 19 bases between. The CDR3 is 15 residues long. CDR1 is SGHVS, CDR2 FNYEAQ, per germline.

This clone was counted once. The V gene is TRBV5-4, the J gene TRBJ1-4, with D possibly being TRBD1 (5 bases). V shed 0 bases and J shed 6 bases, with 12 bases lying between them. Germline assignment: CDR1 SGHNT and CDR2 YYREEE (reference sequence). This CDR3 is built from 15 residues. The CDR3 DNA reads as TGTGCCAGCAGCTTGGGCGGGGCCGCCGATGAAAAACTGTTTTTT. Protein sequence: CASSLGGAADEKLFF.

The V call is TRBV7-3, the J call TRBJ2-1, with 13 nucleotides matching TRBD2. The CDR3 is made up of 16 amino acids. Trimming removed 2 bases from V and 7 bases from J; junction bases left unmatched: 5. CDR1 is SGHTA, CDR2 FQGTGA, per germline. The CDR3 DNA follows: TGTGCCAGCAGCTTATGGGGGACTAGCGGGATTAATGAGCAGTTCTTC. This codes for CASSLWGTSGINEQFF.

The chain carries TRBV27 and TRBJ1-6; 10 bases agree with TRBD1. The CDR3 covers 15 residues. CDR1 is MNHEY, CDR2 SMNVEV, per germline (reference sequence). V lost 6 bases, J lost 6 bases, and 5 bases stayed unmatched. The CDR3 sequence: CASRPRDRGNSPLHF. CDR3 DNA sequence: TGTGCCAGCAGACCCAGGGACAGGGGTAATTCACCCCTCCACTTT.

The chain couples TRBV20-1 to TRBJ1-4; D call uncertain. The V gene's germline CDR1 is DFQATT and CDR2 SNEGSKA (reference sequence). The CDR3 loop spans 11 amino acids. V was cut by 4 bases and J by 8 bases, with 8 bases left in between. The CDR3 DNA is TGCAGTGCTAAGATCCGGGAAAAACTGTTTTTT. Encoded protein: CSAKIREKLFF.

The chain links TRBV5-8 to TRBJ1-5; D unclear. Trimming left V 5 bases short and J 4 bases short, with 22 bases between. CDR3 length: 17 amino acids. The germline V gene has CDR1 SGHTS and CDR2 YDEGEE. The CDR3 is CASRHKSGVRLNQPQHF. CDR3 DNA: TGTGCCAGCAGACATAAGAGCGGGGTTAGACTGAATCAGCCCCAGCATTTT.

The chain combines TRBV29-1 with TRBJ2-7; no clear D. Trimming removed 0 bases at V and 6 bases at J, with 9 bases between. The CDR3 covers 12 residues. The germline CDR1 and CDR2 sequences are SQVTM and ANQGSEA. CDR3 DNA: TGCAGCGTTGAAGATCGGTCGTCCGAGCAGTACTTC. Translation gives CSVEDRSSEQYF.

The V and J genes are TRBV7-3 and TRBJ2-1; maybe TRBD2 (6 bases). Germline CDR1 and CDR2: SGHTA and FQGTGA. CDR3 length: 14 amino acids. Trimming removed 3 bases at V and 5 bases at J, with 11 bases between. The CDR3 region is CASSLDGSHNEQFF. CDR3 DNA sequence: TGTGCCAGCAGCTTGGACGGGAGCCACAATGAGCAGTTCTTC.

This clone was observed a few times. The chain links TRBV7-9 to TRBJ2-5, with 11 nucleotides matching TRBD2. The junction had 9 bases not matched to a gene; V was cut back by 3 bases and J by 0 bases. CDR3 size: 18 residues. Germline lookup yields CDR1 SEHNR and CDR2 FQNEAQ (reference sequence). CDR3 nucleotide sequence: TGTGCCAGCAGCTTCTCGACTAGCGGGGATAGGTACCAAGAGACCCAGTACTTC. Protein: CASSFSTSGDRYQETQYF.

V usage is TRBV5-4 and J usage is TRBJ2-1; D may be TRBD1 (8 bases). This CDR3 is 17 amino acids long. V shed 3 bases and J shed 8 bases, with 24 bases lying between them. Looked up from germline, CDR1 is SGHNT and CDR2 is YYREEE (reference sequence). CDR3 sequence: CASSSSFNRGGKDEQFF. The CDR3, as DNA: TGTGCCAGCAGCTCGTCCTTCAACAGGGGGGGAAAAGATGAGCAGTTCTTC.

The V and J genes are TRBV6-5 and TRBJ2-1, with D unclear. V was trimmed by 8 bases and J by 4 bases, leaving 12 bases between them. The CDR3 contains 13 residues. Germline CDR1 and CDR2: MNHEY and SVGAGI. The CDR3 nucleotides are TGTGCCAGCTTCGACTTGTCATACAATGAGCAGTTCTTC. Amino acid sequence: CASFDLSYNEQFF.